This T cell receptor beta chain was profiled in a study of blood T cell repertoires in COVID-19. Overall study: The samples span acute and convalescent COVID-19 from the United States, Italy and Spain. T cells, B-cell-depleted T cells, or PBMCs supplied cDNA or gDNA.

The table came from immunoSEQ multiplex PCR; TCRdb's copy has only in-frame clones and leaves some out. The table lists about 12,000 clones, 88% of them singletons. V gave up 8 bases and J gave up 5 bases, with 15 bases separating them. Looked up from germline, CDR1 is SGHTA and CDR2 is FQGNSA. The CDR3 covers 13 residues. The clonotype originates from a human donor in a cohort sampled during active COVID-19. Specimen: peripheral blood. The rearrangement uses TRBV7-2 and TRBJ1-1; perhaps TRBD1 as D (5 bases). The CDR3 nucleotides are TGTGCCAGCGCCATAGGCAGGGCTACTGAAGCTTTCTTT. Translated: CASAIGRATEAFF.